The rows below give T cell receptor beta chains drawn from one sample of a study of blood T cells in healthy people across ages. TCRdb itself ran the 5' RACE reads through MiXCR, one entry per CDR3 protein. The sample holds about 780,000 distinct CDR3 sequences, more than 25% seen once. Separately, the same data were catalogued under a study of T cells of mothers and their children.

Sequencing input: blood. These receptors all come from a boy between 5 and 17 years old in good health. The CDR3 runs from the conserved cysteine through the conserved F or W. The D gene is left open where the match is weak. Not every row has a clone size; where given, it reads once, few, many or a size class.

>TRBD2|TRBJ2-5|.|TRBV7-2
TGTGCCAGCAGCCCTCTGCCGGGGGGGCCCCGAGAGACCCAGTACTTC
CASSPLPGGPRETQYF
>.|TRBJ2-7|.|TRBV29-1
TGCAGCGCATCGGACGGGAACTACGAGCAGTACTTC
CSASDGNYEQYF
>TRBD1|TRBJ2-1|.|TRBV24-1
TGTGCCACCAGTCGGACAGGTTCCTACAATGAGCAGTTCTTC
CATSRTGSYNEQFF
>TRBD2|TRBJ2-5|.|TRBV12-3/TRBV12-4
TGTGCCAGCAGGGGGACTAGCGGGGCGACAGAGACCCAGTACTTC
CASRGTSGATETQYF
>.|TRBJ2-7|.|TRBV10-3
TGTGCCATCAGTGGGCGTCAGAGTAGTTACGAGCAGTACTTC
CAISGRQSSYEQYF
>.|TRBJ2-3|few|TRBV11-2
TGTGCCAGCACCACGGTTGGGCGGGGGCTCCCCACGGGTACGCAGTATTTT
CASTTVGRGLPTGTQYF
>.|TRBJ2-7|once|TRBV6-1
TGTGCCAGCAGTGAAGATTGGAGCACCTACGAGCAGTACTTC
CASSEDWSTYEQYF
>TRBD1|TRBJ2-1|few|TRBV7-9
TGTGCCAGCAGCTCGAGCTTCCTAAGGGGGCCCCTATACAATGAGCAGTTCTTC
CASSSSFLRGPLYNEQFF
>.|TRBJ2-5|many|TRBV18
TGTGCCAGCTCACCGCCGGGGGAGGAGACCCAGTACTTC
CASSPPGEETQYF
>.|TRBJ2-6|few|TRBV12-3/TRBV12-4
TGTGCCAGCAGTTTTCAAGCCTCTGGGGCCAACGTCCTGACTTTC
CASSFQASGANVLTF
>TRBD2|TRBJ2-5|few|TRBV10-1
TGCGCCAGCAGTTCGGGACTAGCGGGGGAAGAGGCCCAGTACTTC
CASSSGLAGEEAQYF
>TRBD2|TRBJ2-3|few|TRBV3-1
TGTGCCAGCAGCCCGCCGTCGGGGACTAGGGATACGCAGTATTTT
CASSPPSGTRDTQYF
>TRBD1|TRBJ1-2|few|TRBV14
TGTGCCAGCAGCCCGGGACAGCACATCTATGGCTACACCTTC
CASSPGQHIYGYTF
>.|TRBJ1-2|few|TRBV4-2
TGTGCCAGCAGCCAAGAGTCAGGACCTGGCTACACCTTC
CASSQESGPGYTF
>.|TRBJ2-4|.|TRBV6-5
TGTGCCAGCATAGGGGGGAACGGGGCCCCTGGGGGTAACATTCAGTACTTC
CASIGGNGAPGGNIQYF
>TRBD2|TRBJ2-7|few|TRBV12-3/TRBV12-4
TGTGCCAGCAGCCCGAGGGGACTAGCGGAGCACGAGCAGTACTTC
CASSPRGLAEHEQYF
>.|TRBJ2-4|few|TRBV20-1
TGCAGTGCACCGGGGATGGGCAAAAACATTCAGTACTTC
CSAPGMGKNIQYF
>.|TRBJ1-4|.|TRBV12-3/TRBV12-4
TGTGCCAGCAGTCTGAGGGGAAGTAGACTGTTTTTT
CASSLRGSRLFF
>TRBD1|TRBJ2-7|.|TRBV4-1
TGCGCCAGCAGCCCCCAGGAACAGGGGTACGAGCAGTACTTC
CASSPQEQGYEQYF
>.|TRBJ1-1|.|TRBV12-3/TRBV12-4
TGTGCCAGCAGACCTGGACTGAAATACACTGAAGCTTTCTTT
CASRPGLKYTEAFF
>TRBD2|TRBJ2-1|few|TRBV7-9
TGTGCCAGCAGCTTAGGAGCGGGGCTGAACTCCTACAATGAGCAGTTCTTC
CASSLGAGLNSYNEQFF
>.|TRBJ2-1|.|TRBV25-1
TGTGCCAGCAGTGAAGAAAAGGGCTACAATGAGCAGTTCTTC
CASSEEKGYNEQFF
>TRBD2|TRBJ2-1|.|TRBV5-1
TGCGCCAGCAGCCCCCGGGGGGGTTTCAGTGAGCAGTTCTTC
CASSPRGGFSEQFF
>.|TRBJ1-2|few|TRBV4-1
TGCGCCAGCAGCCAAGTACCGGGCAGCGATGGCTACACCTTC
CASSQVPGSDGYTF
>.|TRBJ2-3|once|TRBV2
TGTGCCAGCAGTGAAGCGGGGCTAGCGCCCACAGATACGCAGTATTTT
CASSEAGLAPTDTQYF
>.|TRBJ2-7|.|TRBV10-3
TGTGCCATCAGTGGTGGAGGGAGGTCCCTCTACGAGCAGTACTTC
CAISGGGRSLYEQYF
>TRBD2|TRBJ2-5|many|TRBV5-1
TGCGCCAGCAGTTTGACTAGCGGACAAGAGACCCAGTACTTC
CASSLTSGQETQYF
>.|TRBJ1-2|few|TRBV11-2
TGTGCCAGCAGCTCTGGGATGAGAAAAGAGGGCTACACCTTC
CASSSGMRKEGYTF
>.|TRBJ2-5|.|TRBV6-5
TGTGCCAGCAGTAGGACTGAAGTTCAAGAGACCCAGTACTTC
CASSRTEVQETQYF
>.|TRBJ2-3|.|TRBV28
TGTGCCAGCAGTTTCTCCAGGGTGGCAGATACGCAGTATTTT
CASSFSRVADTQYF
>TRBD1|TRBJ1-4|.|TRBV4-1
TGCGCCAGCAGCCAAGATGTCACAGGGGGTGGCGAAAAACTGTTTTTT
CASSQDVTGGGEKLFF
>TRBD2|TRBJ2-5|few|TRBV2
TGTGCCAGCAATGTCTGGGGCCTGGGGGCTAGCGGGTACCAAGAGACCCAGTACTTC
CASNVWGLGASGYQETQYF
>.|TRBJ2-5|.|TRBV6-5
TGTGCCAGCAGTTACCATTCGGGGGAAGAGACCCAGTACTTC
CASSYHSGEETQYF
>.|TRBJ1-1|.|TRBV6-5
TGTGCCAGCAGTACCCGGGCCGACACTGAAGCTTTCTTT
CASSTRADTEAFF
>TRBD2|TRBJ2-7|few|TRBV6-9
TGTGCCACGGTACCGGGACTAGCCTCACGCGAGCAGTACTTC
CATVPGLASREQYF
>.|TRBJ2-5|few|TRBV6-6
TGTGCCAGCAGTTACTCTCCTGAGACCCAGTACTTC
CASSYSPETQYF
>.|TRBJ1-3|.|TRBV29-1
TGCAGCGCCCCGTGGGGCTCTGGAAACACCATATATTTT
CSAPWGSGNTIYF
>.|TRBJ2-3|few|TRBV20-1
TGCAGTGCTAGTGATAAGCGAGATACGCAGTATTTT
CSASDKRDTQYF